The source of this T cell receptor (beta chain) is a study of blood T cells in healthy people across ages. The study, taken as a whole, reports: Long-lived and aged donors differed, with more naive CD4+ cells and higher diversity in the long-lived. With naive T cell percentage, TCR beta diversity showed a strong correlation.

Using a J-beta primer mix together with a sample-barcoded 5' primer, a second PCR was run for roughly 6 to 12 cycles. Each CDR3 protein is one row after TCRdb ran MiXCR on the 5' RACE reads. The sample carries about 800,000 distinct CDR3 sequences, 25% recorded once. In regard to this clonotype: The antigen is not known.

J gave up 8 bases and V 3 bases, and 14 bases lay outside the gene matches. Germline values: CDR1 SGDLS, CDR2 YYNGEE. The CDR3 runs 16 residues. The sample also formed part of further work on T cells of mothers and their children.

The chain links TRBV9 to TRBJ1-3; TRBD1 matches at 7 bases. The sequence was obtained from a boy between 10 and 17 years old in good health. The sequenced sample consisted of blood. The CDR3 bases are TGTGCCAGCAGCGGAGGGGCCGGGACAGCTGGGTACACCATATATTTT. This gives the protein CASSGGAGTAGYTIYF.